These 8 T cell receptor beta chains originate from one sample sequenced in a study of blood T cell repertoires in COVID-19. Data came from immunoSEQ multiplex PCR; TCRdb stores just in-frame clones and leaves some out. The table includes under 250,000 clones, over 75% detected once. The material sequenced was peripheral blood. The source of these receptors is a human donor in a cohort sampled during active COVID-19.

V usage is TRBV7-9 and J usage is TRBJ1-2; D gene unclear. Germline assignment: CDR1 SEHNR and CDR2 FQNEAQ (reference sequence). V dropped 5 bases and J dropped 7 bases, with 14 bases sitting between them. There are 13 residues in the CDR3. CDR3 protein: CASSIGPSPGYTF. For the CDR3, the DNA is TGTGCCAGCAGCATCGGTCCTTCTCCTGGCTACACCTTC.

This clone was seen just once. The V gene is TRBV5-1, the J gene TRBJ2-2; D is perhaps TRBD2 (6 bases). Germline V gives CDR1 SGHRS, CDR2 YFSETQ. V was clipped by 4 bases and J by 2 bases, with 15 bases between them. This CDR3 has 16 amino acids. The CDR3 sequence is CASSPGTGDNTGELFF. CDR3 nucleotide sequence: TGCGCCAGCAGCCCCGGGACTGGGGATAACACCGGGGAGCTGTTTTTT.

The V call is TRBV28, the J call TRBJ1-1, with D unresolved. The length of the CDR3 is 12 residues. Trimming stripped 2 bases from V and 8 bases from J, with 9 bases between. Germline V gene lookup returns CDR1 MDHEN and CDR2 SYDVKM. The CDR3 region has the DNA TGTGCCAGCAGTTTAGAGGTCGCAGAAGCTTTCTTT. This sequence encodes CASSLEVAEAFF.

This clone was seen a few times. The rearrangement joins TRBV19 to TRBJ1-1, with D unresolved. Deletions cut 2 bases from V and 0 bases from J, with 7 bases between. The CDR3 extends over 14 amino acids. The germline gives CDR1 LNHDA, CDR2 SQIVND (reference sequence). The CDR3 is CASSITVMNTEAFF. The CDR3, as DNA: TGTGCCAGTAGTATAACAGTGATGAACACTGAAGCTTTCTTT. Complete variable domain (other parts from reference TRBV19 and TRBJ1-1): DGGITQSPKYLFRKEGQNVTLSCEQNLNHDAMYWYRQDPGQGLRLIYYSQIVNDFQKGDIAEGYSVSREKKESFPLTVTSAQKNPTAFYLCASSITVMNTEAFFGQGTRLTVV.

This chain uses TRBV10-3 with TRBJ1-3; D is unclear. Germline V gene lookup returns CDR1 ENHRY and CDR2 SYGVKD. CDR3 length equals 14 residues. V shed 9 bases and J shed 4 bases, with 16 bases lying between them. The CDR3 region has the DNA TGTGCCATGCGGGCCTCCCTGGGGGGAAACACCATATATTTT. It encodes CAMRASLGGNTIYF.

CDR3 sequence (DNA): TGTGCCAGCAGCGTAGGGGACAGGGTTTATGGCTACACCTTC. Protein: CASSVGDRVYGYTF. The chain has TRBV9 and TRBJ1-2; TRBD1 matches at 9 bases. The V and J ends lost 0 bases and 5 bases, in that order; junction bases with no gene match: 2. In germline, CDR1 is SGDLS, CDR2 YYNGEE. This CDR3 has 14 amino acids.

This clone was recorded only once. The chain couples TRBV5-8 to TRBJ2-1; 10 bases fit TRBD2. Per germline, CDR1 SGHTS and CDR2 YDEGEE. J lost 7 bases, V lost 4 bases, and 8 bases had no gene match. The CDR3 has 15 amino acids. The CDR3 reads CASSRGLARGNEQFF. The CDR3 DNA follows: TGTGCCAGCAGCCGGGGACTAGCGAGGGGTAATGAGCAGTTCTTC. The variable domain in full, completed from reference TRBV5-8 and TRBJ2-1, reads EAGVTQSPTHLIKTRGQQATLRCSPISGHTSVYWYQQALGLGLQFLLWYDEGEERNRGNFPPRFSGRQFPNYSSELNVNALELEDSALYLCASSRGLARGNEQFFGPGTRLTVL.

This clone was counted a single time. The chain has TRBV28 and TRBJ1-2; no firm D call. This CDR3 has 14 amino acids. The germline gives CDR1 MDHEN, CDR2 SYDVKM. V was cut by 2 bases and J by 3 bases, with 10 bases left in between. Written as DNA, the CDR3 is TGTGCCAGCAGTTTACCCAGAAATCACTATGGCTACACCTTC. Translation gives CASSLPRNHYGYTF.